These 13 T cell receptor beta chains came from one sample sequenced in a study of T cells in localized non-small cell lung cancer. Generated by immunoSEQ multiplex PCR, the TCRdb table keeps only in-frame clones and is missing some. The sample carries about 28,000 clones, around 90% recorded once. The starting material was peripheral blood, obtained before any cancer treatment. Receptors were obtained from a female donor of 60 years or more with stage I lung adenocarcinoma.

V and J are TRBV6-6 and TRBJ1-3; D gene uncertain. Trimming stripped 5 bases from V and 2 bases from J, with 13 bases between. The CDR3 is made up of 15 amino acids. The V gene's germline CDR1 is MNHNY and CDR2 SVGAGI (reference sequence). The CDR3 coding sequence is TGTGCCAGCAGTGGCGGGAGGCGCACTGGAAACACCATATATTTT. Translating gives CASSGGRRTGNTIYF.

This clone was recorded once. The genes are TRBV28 and TRBJ2-5; D perhaps matches TRBD2 (5 bases). The CDR3 is made up of 14 amino acids. The germline CDR1 and CDR2 sequences are MDHEN and SYDVKM. V lost 5 bases to trimming and J lost 0 bases, with 10 bases between them. CDR3 nucleotides: TGTGCCAGCAGTCCCCCGGGGTACCAAGAGACCCAGTACTTC. Translated, it gives CASSPPGYQETQYF. Complete variable domain (other parts from reference TRBV28 and TRBJ2-5): DVKVTQSSRYLVKRTGEKVFLECVQDMDHENMFWYRQDPGLGLRLIYFSYDVKMKEKGDIPEGYSVSREKKERFSLILESASTNQTSMYLCASSPPGYQETQYFGPGTRLLVL.

This chain links TRBV5-6 with TRBJ1-5; possibly TRBD1 for D (6 bases). The length of the CDR3 is 18 residues. V lost 1 base, J lost 6 bases, and 23 bases lay in between. Germline lookup yields CDR1 SGHDT and CDR2 YYEEEE. Written as DNA, the CDR3 is TGTGCCAGCAGCTTGTCCGTCTTTAAGAGGGGGTCGGGTCAGCCCCAGCATTTT. Translating it yields CASSLSVFKRGSGQPQHF.

In DNA, the CDR3 is TGTGCCAGCAGCTTTGCCGGGACAGCATTTTATCAGCCCCAGCATTTT. The encoded protein is CASSFAGTAFYQPQHF. This rearrangement joins TRBV5-8 to TRBJ1-5, with 7 nucleotides matching TRBD1. J was trimmed by 5 bases and V by 2 bases; bases with no gene match: 10. This CDR3 contains 16 residues. Germline V lookup: CDR1 SGHTS, CDR2 YDEGEE.

In this sample, this clone turned up once. The rearrangement links TRBV19 to TRBJ2-7; D not certain. The V gene's germline CDR1 is LNHDA and CDR2 SQIVND (reference sequence). The CDR3 has 14 residues. V gave up 7 bases and J gave up 3 bases, with 16 bases separating them. The CDR3 here is CASTPGPGNYEQYF. The CDR3 coding sequence is TGTGCCAGTACCCCGGGCCCGGGTAACTACGAGCAGTACTTC. The whole variable domain, filled in from reference TRBV19 and TRBJ2-7, reads DGGITQSPKYLFRKEGQNVTLSCEQNLNHDAMYWYRQDPGQGLRLIYYSQIVNDFQKGDIAEGYSVSREKKESFPLTVTSAQKNPTAFYLCASTPGPGNYEQYFGPGTRLTVT.

The J gene is TRBJ2-7, the V gene TRBV18; perhaps TRBD1 as D (7 bases). With 3 bases removed from V and 5 bases from J, the gap between germline ends came to 17 bases. The CDR3 covers 15 residues. CDR1 KGHSH and CDR2 LQKENI come from the germline V gene. This chain's CDR3 is CASSPTRQGGDEQYF. DNA of the CDR3: TGTGCCAGCTCACCCACCCGACAGGGCGGGGACGAGCAGTACTTC.

The rearrangement links TRBV27 to TRBJ1-5, with D hard to call. Germline assignment: CDR1 MNHEY and CDR2 SMNVEV (reference sequence). The ends were cut back, 3 bases at V and 2 bases at J, with 5 bases in the middle. The CDR3 has 13 amino acids. The CDR3 nucleotides are TGTGCCAGCAGTTTGGAGCGCAATCAGCCCCAGCATTTT. It encodes CASSLERNQPQHF.

J is TRBJ1-2 and V is TRBV27; the D is unclear. The CDR3 runs 14 residues. The ends were cut back, 2 bases at V and 0 bases at J, with 7 bases in the middle. CDR1 and CDR2 (germline): MNHEY, SMNVEV (reference sequence). The CDR3 nucleotides are TGTGCCAGCAGTTTAAAGAGAGCTAACTATGGCTACACCTTC. It codes for CASSLKRANYGYTF.

The chain has TRBV6-1 and TRBJ1-2, with TRBD1 as a possible D gene (5 bases). The CDR3 extends over 16 amino acids. Germline CDR1 is MNHNS and CDR2 is SASEGT. The V end was cut by 0 bases, the J end by 3 bases, with 14 bases between. The CDR3 protein is CASSEASSGGDYGYTF. The CDR3, as DNA: TGTGCCAGCAGTGAAGCTTCGTCGGGGGGTGACTATGGCTACACCTTC.

The rearrangement joins TRBV9 to TRBJ1-1, with TRBD1 as a possible D gene (5 bases). This CDR3 is 17 amino acids long. Between the trimmed V and J ends, which lost 0 bases and 2 bases, there was a span of 17 bases. In germline, CDR1 is SGDLS, CDR2 YYNGEE. CDR3 DNA: TGTGCCAGCAGCGTAGGGGGCGAGGTCCGCGTAAACACTGAAGCTTTCTTT. Its translation: CASSVGGEVRVNTEAFF.

A few counts support this clone. The V call is TRBV2, the J call TRBJ1-1; 7 bases fit TRBD1. J lost 8 bases, V lost 5 bases, and 8 bases had no gene match. Germline V CDR1 and CDR2: SNHLY, FYNNEI. This CDR3 region has 13 residues. DNA for the CDR3: TGTGCCAGCAGTTACGGACAGGTCGTCGAAGCTTTCTTT. Translated: CASSYGQVVEAFF. The whole variable domain, filled in from reference TRBV2 and TRBJ1-1, reads EPEVTQTPSHQVTQMGQEVILRCVPISNHLYFYWYRQILGQKVEFLVSFYNNEISEKSEIFDDQFSVERPDGSNFTLKIRSTKLEDSAMYFCASSYGQVVEAFFGQGTRLTVV.

The chain recombines TRBV10-3 with TRBJ1-4; tentative D call: TRBD1 (6 bases). V gave up 3 bases and J gave up 8 bases, with 13 bases separating them. The length of the CDR3 is 14 residues. Germline V lookup: CDR1 ENHRY, CDR2 SYGVKD. The DNA of the CDR3 is TGTGCCATCAGTGAAAGCAGGGGTAACGAAAAACTGTTTTTT. It is translated as CAISESRGNEKLFF.

The CDR3 DNA reads TGTGCCAGCAGTGCACAGGGAAATCAGCCCCAGCATTTT. It specifies CASSAQGNQPQHF. J is TRBJ1-5 and V is TRBV6-1; D may be TRBD1 (6 bases). The germline V gene has CDR1 MNHNS and CDR2 SASEGT. V was trimmed by 4 bases and J by 4 bases, leaving 8 bases between them. CDR3 length: 13 amino acids.